The 10 T cell receptor beta chains presented below share a single source sample, sequenced in a study of blood T cell repertoires in COVID-19. Generated by immunoSEQ multiplex PCR, the TCRdb table keeps only in-frame clones and is missing some. The sample shows 70,000 to 85,000 clones, roughly four fifths of them seen only once. Material: peripheral blood. The receptors shown here come from a human donor in a cohort sampled during active COVID-19.

This clone is judged medium-sized. The V and J genes are TRBV18 and TRBJ2-4, with 16 bases lining up with TRBD2. Germline lookup yields CDR1 KGHSH and CDR2 LQKENI. The J segment lost 1 base and the V segment lost 0 bases, leaving 12 bases of the junction unmatched. CDR3 length: 22 residues. This CDR3 reads CASSPPATGTSGGVVAKNIQYF. In nucleotides, the CDR3 is TGTGCCAGCTCACCACCGGCAACCGGGACTAGCGGGGGGGTGGTTGCCAAAAACATTCAGTACTTC.

CDR3 region: CASSPLAGGNTGELFF. In DNA form, the CDR3 reads TGTGCCAGCAGCCCGTTAGCGGGGGGGAACACCGGGGAGCTGTTTTTT. The J gene is TRBJ2-2, the V gene TRBV9; 10 bases are a match to TRBD2. The V segment lost 4 bases and the J segment 1 base; nucleotides outside the gene matches: 4. The CDR3 is 16 amino acids. The germline V gene has CDR1 SGDLS and CDR2 YYNGEE.

The gene calls are TRBV15 and TRBJ2-2; D is uncertain. The CDR3 runs 15 residues. Germline V gives CDR1 LNHNV, CDR2 YYDKDF (reference sequence). V gave up 0 bases and J gave up 1 base, with 6 bases separating them. CDR3 DNA: TGTGCCACCAGCAGAGACAAGCTGAACACCGGGGAGCTGTTTTTT. Encoded protein: CATSRDKLNTGELFF. Full variable domain (outside the CDR3, taken from reference TRBV15 and TRBJ2-2): DAMVIQNPRYQVTQFGKPVTLSCSQTLNHNVMYWYQQKSSQAPKLLFHYYDKDFNNEADTPDNFQSRRPNTSFCFLDIRSPGLGDTAMYLCATSRDKLNTGELFFGEGSRLTVL.

The chain is built from TRBV4-2 and TRBJ1-6; maybe TRBD1 (5 bases). Trimming removed 4 bases at V and 10 bases at J, with 23 bases between. The length of the CDR3 is 17 residues. Germline V gene lookup returns CDR1 LGHNA and CDR2 YNFKEQ. The chain's CDR3 is CASSLYFEGRGESPLHF. The CDR3 region has the DNA TGTGCCAGCAGCCTCTATTTTGAGGGGCGGGGGGAGTCACCCCTCCACTTT.

CDR3: CASSLSTLGGTGELFF. The DNA of the CDR3 is TGTGCCAGCTCACTATCGACACTAGGGGGCACCGGGGAGCTGTTTTTT. V is TRBV18 and J is TRBJ2-2; possible D gene TRBD1, 6 bases. V dropped 4 bases and J dropped 4 bases, with 16 bases sitting between them. Germline V gene sequence: CDR1 KGHSH, CDR2 LQKENI. The CDR3 contains 16 residues.

CDR3 amino acids: CASSFPGGATDTQYF. CDR3 sequence (DNA): TGTGCCAGCAGTTTTCCGGGCGGGGCCACAGATACGCAGTATTTT. The chain joins TRBV28 to TRBJ2-3, with a tentative D call TRBD2 (6 bases). V lost 3 bases, J lost 2 bases, and 12 bases lay in between. This CDR3 has 15 amino acids. The germline V gene has CDR1 MDHEN and CDR2 SYDVKM.

The rearrangement joins TRBV15 to TRBJ2-3; tentative D call: TRBD2 (6 bases). The CDR3 is 16 residues long. Germline values: CDR1 LNHNV, CDR2 YYDKDF (reference sequence). Trimming stripped 9 bases from V and 0 bases from J, with 19 bases between. The CDR3 sequence is CATARFAGTSTDTQYF. Here the CDR3 DNA reads TGTGCCACGGCCCGGTTCGCCGGGACTAGCACAGATACGCAGTATTTT.

In the case of this clone: A junction boundary mismatches the germline segment, possibly from a read error. The chain links TRBV7-7 to TRBJ2-2; D possibly corresponds to TRBD1 (5 bases). The germline CDR1 and CDR2 sequences are SSHAT and FNYEAQ (reference sequence). The CDR3 runs to 15 residues. CDR3 sequence reads: CASSPSQGYTGELFF. The CDR3, as DNA: TGTGCTAGCAGCCCGAGCCAGGGATACACCGGGGAGCTGTTTTTT. The full variable domain, in which reference TRBV7-7 and TRBJ2-2 provide the parts outside the CDR3, is GAGVSQSPRYKVTKRGQDVTLRCDPISSHATLYWYQQALGQGPEFLTYFNYEAQPDKSGLPSDRFSAERPEGSISTLTIQRTEQRDSAMYRCASSPSQGYTGELFFGEGSRLTVL.

The chain uses TRBV10-1 and TRBJ2-7, with D perhaps matching TRBD2 (5 bases). Germline V gene data show CDR1 as WNHNN and CDR2 as SYGVQD (reference sequence). The length of the CDR3 is 11 residues. V was shortened by 7 bases and J by 6 bases, with 10 bases between the two germline ends. The CDR3 DNA sequence: TGCGCCAGCACGGGGTTTGGCGAGCAGTACTTC. It translates to CASTGFGEQYF.

The rearrangement links TRBV29-1 to TRBJ2-7; possible D gene TRBD1, 7 bases. The CDR3 covers 12 residues. Trimming took 4 bases from V and 2 from J, leaving 9 bases between them. Looked up from germline, CDR1 is SQVTM and CDR2 is ANQGSEA. For the CDR3, the DNA is TGCAGCGTTGGCGGGACAGCCTACGAGCAGTACTTC. This encodes CSVGGTAYEQYF.